This is a list of T cell receptor beta chains from one sample in a study of graft-versus-host responses after intestinal transplantation. Method: immunoSEQ multiplex PCR; TCRdb's copy keeps in-frame clones and lacks some. The table shows 9,600 or so clones, with 60% to 85% occurring only once. Sequencing was performed on ileum tissue, taken around 440 days after intestinal transplantation. These receptor sequences come from a human patient who received an intestinal transplant, so some T cells may come from the graft donor. CDR3s include the opening cysteine and the closing phenylalanine or tryptophan. A D gene is named only where the DNA matches it firmly. Some rows mark clone size as missing; the rest say once, few, many or name a class of expanded clone.

d_call: NA; v_call: TRBV2; cdr3_length: 13; clone_size: NA; j_call: TRBJ2-4; cdr3_aa: CASRAGAKNIQYF; cdr3_nt: TGTGCCAGCAGAGCGGGAGCCAAAAACATTCAGTACTTC
d_call: TRBD2; v_call: TRBV5-1; cdr3_length: 16; clone_size: NA; j_call: TRBJ2-3; cdr3_aa: CASSPDGGGATDTQYF; cdr3_nt: TGCGCCAGCAGCCCGGATGGCGGGGGGGCGACAGATACGCAGTATTTT
d_call: NA; v_call: TRBV18; cdr3_length: 13; clone_size: few; j_call: TRBJ1-5; cdr3_aa: CASSQNRDQPQHF; cdr3_nt: TGTGCCAGCTCTCAGAACAGGGATCAGCCCCAGCATTTT
d_call: NA; v_call: TRBV5-1; cdr3_length: 12; clone_size: NA; j_call: TRBJ2-7; cdr3_aa: CASRGENYEQYF; cdr3_nt: TGCGCCAGCAGGGGAGAGAACTACGAGCAGTACTTC
d_call: NA; v_call: TRBV4-1; cdr3_length: 13; clone_size: once; j_call: TRBJ1-6; cdr3_aa: CASSQVQGRPLHF; cdr3_nt: TGCGCCAGCAGCCAAGTCCAGGGGCGCCCCCTCCACTTT
d_call: TRBD1; v_call: TRBV29-1; cdr3_length: 14; clone_size: NA; j_call: TRBJ1-1; cdr3_aa: CGVNLGGLYTEAFF; cdr3_nt: TGCGGCGTCAATCTAGGGGGCTTGTACACTGAAGCTTTCTTT
d_call: TRBD1; v_call: TRBV10-2; cdr3_length: 16; clone_size: NA; j_call: TRBJ1-2; cdr3_aa: CASSETSGGDSYGYTF; cdr3_nt: TGCGCCAGCAGTGAGACCTCAGGGGGTGATTCCTATGGCTACACCTTC
d_call: NA; v_call: TRBV10-1; cdr3_length: 13; clone_size: few; j_call: TRBJ2-5; cdr3_aa: CASSVRGEETQYF; cdr3_nt: TGCGCCAGCAGTGTAAGGGGTGAAGAGACCCAGTACTTC
d_call: NA; v_call: TRBV7-8; cdr3_length: 16; clone_size: NA; j_call: TRBJ1-1; cdr3_aa: CASSLGREGRNTEAFF; cdr3_nt: TGTGCCAGCAGCTTAGGCAGGGAGGGAAGAAACACTGAAGCTTTCTTT
d_call: NA; v_call: TRBV7-6; cdr3_length: 11; clone_size: few; j_call: TRBJ2-1; cdr3_aa: CASSLGNEQFF; cdr3_nt: TGTGCCAGCAGCTTAGGTAATGAGCAGTTCTTC
d_call: NA; v_call: TRBV7-2; cdr3_length: 15; clone_size: NA; j_call: TRBJ1-2; cdr3_aa: CASSLAQGVNYGYTF; cdr3_nt: TGTGCCAGCAGCTTAGCTCAGGGTGTAAACTATGGCTACACCTTC
d_call: NA; v_call: TRBV7-8; cdr3_length: 15; clone_size: NA; j_call: TRBJ1-5; cdr3_aa: CASSLGDGSNQPQHF; cdr3_nt: TGTGCCAGCAGCTTAGGGGACGGGAGCAATCAGCCCCAGCATTTT
d_call: TRBD1; v_call: TRBV5-1; cdr3_length: 16; clone_size: NA; j_call: TRBJ2-3; cdr3_aa: CASTLQGAGAADTQYF; cdr3_nt: TGCGCCAGCACCTTGCAGGGGGCGGGTGCTGCAGATACGCAGTATTTT
d_call: NA; v_call: TRBV5-1; cdr3_length: 16; clone_size: NA; j_call: TRBJ2-7; cdr3_aa: CASSLVLGDPSYEQYF; cdr3_nt: TGCGCCAGCAGCTTGGTCTTGGGGGATCCCTCCTACGAGCAGTACTTC
d_call: NA; v_call: TRBV20-1; cdr3_length: 11; clone_size: NA; j_call: TRBJ1-1; cdr3_aa: CSARGQTEAFF; cdr3_nt: TGCAGTGCTAGAGGGCAGACTGAAGCTTTCTTT
d_call: NA; v_call: TRBV14; cdr3_length: 16; clone_size: NA; j_call: TRBJ1-6; cdr3_aa: CASSHTLGQNNSPLHF; cdr3_nt: TGTGCCAGCAGCCATACACTGGGACAAAATAATTCACCCCTCCACTTT
d_call: TRBD1; v_call: TRBV2; cdr3_length: 15; clone_size: NA; j_call: TRBJ2-5; cdr3_aa: CASTGDRGLRETQYF; cdr3_nt: TGTGCCAGCACCGGGGACAGGGGGCTTAGGGAGACCCAGTACTTC
d_call: TRBD2; v_call: TRBV10-2; cdr3_length: 14; clone_size: NA; j_call: TRBJ2-1; cdr3_aa: CATGTSGGEGEQFF; cdr3_nt: TGCGCCACCGGAACTAGCGGGGGGGAGGGTGAGCAGTTCTTC
d_call: NA; v_call: TRBV7-9; cdr3_length: 12; clone_size: NA; j_call: TRBJ1-5; cdr3_aa: CASSPGVQPQHF; cdr3_nt: TGTGCCAGCAGCCCAGGGGTTCAGCCCCAGCATTTT
d_call: NA; v_call: TRBV27; cdr3_length: 15; clone_size: NA; j_call: TRBJ1-1; cdr3_aa: CASSPRTKRDTEAFF; cdr3_nt: TGTGCCAGCAGTCCCCGGACCAAGAGGGACACTGAAGCTTTCTTT
d_call: NA; v_call: TRBV11-2; cdr3_length: 14; clone_size: NA; j_call: TRBJ2-7; cdr3_aa: CASSRDTLSYEQYF; cdr3_nt: TGTGCCAGCAGCCGGGACACGCTCTCCTACGAGCAGTACTTC
d_call: NA; v_call: TRBV18; cdr3_length: 12; clone_size: NA; j_call: TRBJ2-7; cdr3_aa: CASSIEKFEQYF; cdr3_nt: TGTGCCAGCTCAATTGAAAAATTTGAGCAGTACTTC
d_call: NA; v_call: TRBV9; cdr3_length: 12; clone_size: NA; j_call: TRBJ2-7; cdr3_aa: CASGGTVYEQYF; cdr3_nt: TGTGCCAGCGGGGGGACAGTCTACGAGCAGTACTTC
d_call: NA; v_call: TRBV7-9; cdr3_length: 16; clone_size: medium-sized; j_call: TRBJ1-1; cdr3_aa: CASSPPRATKNTEAFF; cdr3_nt: TGTGCCAGCAGCCCACCTCGGGCCACCAAGAACACTGAAGCTTTCTTT
d_call: NA; v_call: TRBV23-1; cdr3_length: 18; clone_size: NA; j_call: TRBJ1-1; cdr3_aa: CASSQDELRGATDTEAFF; cdr3_nt: TGCGCCAGCAGTCAAGACGAGCTCCGGGGGGCAACGGACACTGAAGCTTTCTTT
d_call: TRBD1; v_call: TRBV9; cdr3_length: 17; clone_size: NA; j_call: TRBJ2-7; cdr3_aa: CASSARGLGTGVDEQYF; cdr3_nt: TGTGCCAGCAGCGCGCGGGGACTCGGGACAGGGGTCGACGAGCAGTACTTC
d_call: NA; v_call: TRBV5-6; cdr3_length: 14; clone_size: NA; j_call: TRBJ1-1; cdr3_aa: CASSLPPEGTEAFF; cdr3_nt: TGTGCCAGCAGTTTACCCCCAGAAGGAACTGAAGCTTTCTTT
d_call: NA; v_call: TRBV5-6; cdr3_length: 14; clone_size: once; j_call: TRBJ2-2; cdr3_aa: CASSRTQGPGELFF; cdr3_nt: TGTGCCAGCAGTCGTACACAGGGCCCCGGGGAGCTGTTTTTT
d_call: NA; v_call: TRBV28; cdr3_length: 12; clone_size: NA; j_call: TRBJ2-2; cdr3_aa: CASKPGVGELFF; cdr3_nt: TGTGCCAGCAAACCCGGGGTTGGGGAGCTGTTTTTT
d_call: NA; v_call: TRBV30; cdr3_length: 13; clone_size: once; j_call: TRBJ1-2; cdr3_aa: CAWSGRTNYGYTF; cdr3_nt: TGTGCCTGGAGTGGCCGGACTAACTATGGCTACACCTTC
d_call: TRBD1; v_call: TRBV18; cdr3_length: 16; clone_size: NA; j_call: TRBJ1-2; cdr3_aa: CASSPPPGQGGNGYTF; cdr3_nt: TGTGCCAGCTCACCACCTCCGGGACAGGGAGGCAATGGCTACACCTTC
d_call: NA; v_call: TRBV4-2; cdr3_length: 14; clone_size: once; j_call: TRBJ1-2; cdr3_aa: CASSLGSGAGGYTF; cdr3_nt: TGTGCCAGCAGCTTGGGCTCTGGGGCAGGTGGCTACACCTTC
d_call: NA; v_call: TRBV28; cdr3_length: 15; clone_size: NA; j_call: TRBJ1-2; cdr3_aa: CASSLVASSYNGYTF; cdr3_nt: TGTGCCAGCAGTTTGGTAGCGAGTTCTTATAATGGCTACACCTTC
d_call: NA; v_call: TRBV5-1; cdr3_length: 14; clone_size: NA; j_call: TRBJ2-7; cdr3_aa: CASSPSNKVYEQYF; cdr3_nt: TGCGCCAGCAGCCCCAGTAATAAGGTCTACGAGCAGTACTTC
d_call: NA; v_call: TRBV9; cdr3_length: 14; clone_size: NA; j_call: TRBJ2-7; cdr3_aa: CASSGGMDSYEQYF; cdr3_nt: TGTGCCAGCAGCGGAGGGATGGACTCCTACGAGCAGTACTTC
d_call: NA; v_call: TRBV5-1; cdr3_length: 14; clone_size: NA; j_call: TRBJ2-1; cdr3_aa: CASSGAGSSNEQFF; cdr3_nt: TGCGCCAGCAGCGGAGCGGGCTCTTCCAATGAGCAGTTCTTC
d_call: TRBD2; v_call: TRBV19; cdr3_length: 14; clone_size: NA; j_call: TRBJ2-7; cdr3_aa: CASSIKRGRNEQYF; cdr3_nt: TGTGCCAGTAGTATAAAGCGGGGTCGGAACGAGCAGTACTTC
d_call: TRBD1; v_call: TRBV9; cdr3_length: 15; clone_size: NA; j_call: TRBJ2-2; cdr3_aa: CASSPQGGNTGELFF; cdr3_nt: TGTGCCAGCAGCCCACAGGGGGGAAACACCGGGGAGCTGTTTTTT
d_call: TRBD1; v_call: TRBV6-1; cdr3_length: 18; clone_size: NA; j_call: TRBJ2-3; cdr3_aa: CASSEAWTGAVGTDTQYF; cdr3_nt: TGTGCCAGCAGTGAAGCGTGGACAGGGGCCGTGGGCACAGATACGCAGTATTTT
d_call: NA; v_call: TRBV1; cdr3_length: 18; clone_size: NA; j_call: TRBJ2-7; cdr3_aa: CTSSQDSQRGAGGHEQYF; cdr3_nt: TGCACCAGCAGCCAAGATTCGCAGCGGGGGGCCGGGGGTCACGAGCAGTACTTC
d_call: NA; v_call: TRBV28; cdr3_length: 13; clone_size: NA; j_call: TRBJ2-6; cdr3_aa: CASQNSGANVLTF; cdr3_nt: TGTGCCAGCCAAAACTCTGGGGCCAACGTCCTGACTTTC
d_call: TRBD2; v_call: TRBV6-1; cdr3_length: 15; clone_size: once; j_call: TRBJ2-1; cdr3_aa: CASSLAGGPNNEQFF; cdr3_nt: TGTGCCAGCAGCTTAGCGGGGGGACCCAACAATGAGCAGTTCTTC
d_call: NA; v_call: TRBV6-1; cdr3_length: 13; clone_size: once; j_call: TRBJ1-2; cdr3_aa: CASRVGETYGYTF; cdr3_nt: TGTGCCAGCAGGGTCGGGGAGACCTATGGCTACACCTTC